The 17 T cell receptor beta chains in this list originate from one sample, sequenced in a study of T cells in women clearing cervical HPV infection (dated by TCRdb to 2016 to 2018). The receptor library was made with the immunoSEQ multiplex PCR assay. The table comes from immuneACCESS by way of TCRdb, which keeps in-frame sequences with V and J called. Part of the clones is missing from these tables; in studies checked, under half for an unresolved V gene and the rest for unknown reasons. The sample table on file contains around 16,000 clones. The ten largest clones represent about 11% of the sample. The sequenced material came from blood buffy coat. The receptor set was obtained from a woman aged 18 to 69 with a cervical HPV16 infection that either progressed to CIN3+ or cleared (not recorded which).

A word on this clone: The missing CDR3 end, 3 residues past where the read stops, is filled in from the germline J gene. J is TRBJ2-7 and V is TRBV28; 11 bases align to TRBD1. This CDR3 has 15 amino acids. Trimming at V came to 6 bases and at J to 2 bases, leaving 6 bases not matched to a gene. Germline V gene sequence: CDR1 MDHEN, CDR2 SYDVKM. CDR3: CASSLGGQGAYEQYF. CDR3 bases read: TGTGCCAGCAGCCTAGGGGGACAGGGGGCCTACGAG. Full variable domain (remainder filled in from reference TRBV28 and TRBJ2-7): DVKVTQSSRYLVKRTGEKVFLECVQDMDHENMFWYRQDPGLGLRLIYFSYDVKMKEKGDIPEGYSVSREKKERFSLILESASTNQTSMYLCASSLGGQGAYEQYFGPGTRLTVT.

To note about this clone: The CDR3 end lies 3 residues beyond the end of the read and is filled in from the germline J gene. The chain joins TRBV19 to TRBJ1-2; TRBD1 might be the D (5 bases). This CDR3 contains 14 residues. The V gene's germline CDR1 is LNHDA and CDR2 SQIVND (reference sequence). V gave up 3 bases and J gave up 0 bases, with 8 bases separating them. The part of the CDR3 DNA that was read is TGTGCCAGTAGTATCCCAGGGTCTAACTATGGC. Translating it yields CASSIPGSNYG. The CDR3 as a whole reads CASSIPGSNYGYTF. The entire variable domain, with the rest obtained from reference TRBV19 and TRBJ1-2, is as follows: DGGITQSPKYLFRKEGQNVTLSCEQNLNHDAMYWYRQDPGQGLRLIYYSQIVNDFQKGDIAEGYSVSREKKESFPLTVTSAQKNPTAFYLCASSIPGSNYGYTFGSGTRLTVV.

On this clone itself: The read falls 3 residues short of the CDR3 end, and the missing part is taken from the germline J gene. This chain connects TRBV4-2 to TRBJ2-1, with TRBD2 as a possible D gene (6 bases). Germline CDR1 reads LGHNA; CDR2 reads YNFKEQ. CDR3 size: 16 residues. Trimming took 2 bases from V and 2 from J, leaving 13 bases between them. The CDR3 spells CASSQPTGGPYNEQFF. The sequenced CDR3 bases are TGTGCCAGCAGCCAACCGACCGGGGGTCCCTACAATGAG.

A word on this clone: The CDR3 extends 3 residues past the end of the read, so its final part is completed from the germline J gene. The J gene is TRBJ2-2, the V gene TRBV6-2 or TRBV6-3; D might be TRBD2 (6 bases). Germline loops: CDR1 MNHEY, CDR2 SVGEGT. This CDR3 comprises 16 residues. The CDR3: CASSYAGISGANVLFF. The CDR3 DNA, read in part, is TGTGCCAGCAGTTACGCGGGGATCTCTGGGGCCAACGTG.

With regard to this clone: The read falls 3 residues short of the CDR3 end, and the missing part is taken from the germline J gene. The chain joins TRBV5-1 to TRBJ2-2, with D possibly matching TRBD2 (5 bases). The CDR3 has 14 residues. CDR1 and CDR2 from the germline V gene are SGHRS and YFSETQ. The germline V and J ends were trimmed by 6 bases and 1 base, with 10 bases remaining between them. The sequenced CDR3 bases are TGCGCCAGCAAGACTACCGGGAACACCGGGGAG. It is translated as CASKTTGNTGE. The full CDR3 reads CASKTTGNTGELFF.

As regards this clone: Read data end 3 residues before the CDR3 end; the end is taken from the germline J gene. This chain joins TRBV28 and TRBJ1-2; TRBD1 matches 10 bases. V gave up 10 bases and J gave up 2 bases; unmatched junction bases: 16. Germline CDR1 MDHEN, CDR2 SYDVKM. This CDR3 region has 17 residues. The CDR3 DNA, read in part, is TGTGCCACTATTCAGGGACAGGGGACTTACCCAAACTATGGC. As protein: CATIQGQGTYPNYG. The full CDR3 protein reads CATIQGQGTYPNYGYTF.

As concerns this clone: Sequencing ends 3 residues short of the CDR3 end; the germline J gene provides the rest. The chain recombines TRBV20-1 with TRBJ2-1, with 10 bases fitting TRBD2. Germline trimming cut 3 bases from V and 4 bases from J; bases unmatched to any gene: 6. Germline V gene lookup returns CDR1 DFQATT and CDR2 SNEGSKA (reference sequence). This CDR3 comprises 15 residues. This chain's CDR3 is CSASRPSGGYNEQFF. The CDR3 DNA, read in part, is TGCAGTGCTAGTCGGCCTAGCGGGGGATACAATGAG.

As for this clone: The read finishes 3 residues shy of the CDR3 end, and the germline J gene is used to complete it. Within the sample, other DNA sequences also encode this same CDR3. This rearrangement joins TRBV6-2 or TRBV6-3 to TRBJ2-3; D is unclear. This CDR3 spans 13 amino acids. Germline V gives CDR1 MNHEY, CDR2 SVGEGT. CDR3 sequence: CASSYGGEETQYF. CDR3 DNA (partial): TGTGCCAGCAGTTACGGCGGCGAGGAGACG.

As to this clone: With the read ending 3 residues before the CDR3 end, the germline J gene is used to fill in that end. The chain carries TRBV20-1 and TRBJ2-5; D might be TRBD1 (6 bases). Germline CDR1 reads DFQATT; CDR2 reads SNEGSKA (reference sequence). The V and J ends lost 0 bases and 5 bases respectively, with 13 bases between them. The CDR3 runs 14 residues. CDR3 DNA, as far as it was read: TGCAGTGCTAGAGACGGGACACCGCGTGAGACC. Protein product: CSARDGTPRET. The full CDR3 reads CSARDGTPRETQYF.

About this clone: Read data end 3 residues before the CDR3 end; the end is taken from the germline J gene. The chain employs TRBV6-2 or TRBV6-3 and TRBJ2-3; tentative D call: TRBD2 (6 bases). This CDR3 has 15 amino acids. Trimming left V 5 bases short and J 7 bases short, with 19 bases between. In germline, CDR1 is MNHEY, CDR2 SVGEGT. CDR3: CASSRRDLDANTQYF. The sequenced CDR3 bases are TGTGCCAGCAGTCGGCGGGATTTGGACGCGAATACG.

To note about this clone: The read is 3 residues too short to cover the CDR3 end, so that end is filled in from the germline J gene. This chain uses TRBV6-2 or TRBV6-3 with TRBJ2-7, with 8 bases matching TRBD2. V shed 0 bases and J 5 bases; nucleotides not matched to a gene: 9. The CDR3 is 16 amino acids. Germline V gene data show CDR1 as MNHEY and CDR2 as SVGEGT. The CDR3 bases that were read are TGTGCCAGCAGTTACTCGATGGACGGGGGGGTCAACGAG. Its protein is CASSYSMDGGVNE. The full CDR3 protein reads CASSYSMDGGVNEQYF.

As for this clone: An end of the junction differs from the germline gene, which may be a read error. The read halts 3 residues ahead of the CDR3 end, with the missing end drawn from the germline J gene. The chain carries TRBV4-2 and TRBJ1-1; 10 bases fit TRBD1. CDR1 and CDR2 from the germline V gene are LGHNA and YNFKEQ. This CDR3 is built from 16 residues. The CDR3 here is CASSQDLRTGGTEAFF. The sequenced part of the CDR3 DNA is TGCGCCAGCAGCCAAGATCTAAGGACAGGGGGCACTGAA.

Concerning this clone: The read halts 3 residues ahead of the CDR3 end, with the missing end drawn from the germline J gene. The genes are TRBV20-1 and TRBJ1-1; no clear D. Trimming cost V 4 bases and J 2 bases, with 5 bases left between them. The CDR3 length is 11 residues. CDR1 and CDR2 from the germline V gene are DFQATT and SNEGSKA (reference sequence). The CDR3 reads CSANGNTEAFF. The part of the CDR3 DNA that was read is TGCAGTGCTAATGGCAACACTGAA.

On this clone: Read sequence stops 3 residues before the CDR3 end, and the germline J gene provides the missing end. The J gene is TRBJ2-1, the V gene TRBV6-9; possibly TRBD1 for D (6 bases). Germline CDR1 MNHGY, CDR2 SVAAGI. The CDR3 has 14 residues. Between the trimmed V and J ends, which lost 5 bases and 9 bases, there was a span of 17 bases. Here the CDR3 reads CASSKQGVPGEQFF. The sequenced CDR3 bases are TGTGCCAGCAGTAAACAGGGTGTTCCGGGTGAG.

About this clone itself: The read ends 3 residues shy of where the CDR3 ends; the end is completed using the germline J gene. This chain joins TRBV7-6 and TRBJ1-1, with 11 bases fitting TRBD1. V shed 6 bases and J 6 bases; nucleotides not matched to a gene: 15. CDR1 is SGHVS and CDR2 is FNYEAQ in the germline V gene. The length of the CDR3 is 17 residues. CDR3 DNA, as far as it was read: TGTGCCAGCAGTTTTATAGTAGGACAGGGGGCTTACGCTGAA. Amino acid sequence: CASSFIVGQGAYAE. In full, the CDR3 is CASSFIVGQGAYAEAFF.

Concerning this clone itself: The junction differs from germline at one of its ends, possibly a read error. The missing CDR3 end, 3 residues past where the read stops, is filled in from the germline J gene. The chain carries TRBV4-2 and TRBJ1-2; D is undetermined. The length of the CDR3 is 14 residues. The germline CDR1 and CDR2 sequences are LGHNA and YNFKEQ. Partial CDR3 DNA: TGCGCCAGCAGCCAAGAGTCCTTGAACTATGGC. This sequence encodes CASSQESLNYG. The full CDR3 is CASSQESLNYGYTF.

Notes on this clone: Read coverage stops 3 residues before the CDR3 terminus; the germline J gene supplies the remainder. The V gene is TRBV5-1, the J gene TRBJ2-1, with D perhaps matching TRBD1 (6 bases). The CDR3 has 15 amino acids. Germline lookup yields CDR1 SGHRS and CDR2 YFSETQ. V lost 4 bases and J 2 bases, leaving 13 bases between the germline ends. CDR3 protein: CASSEPRDTYNEQFF. The CDR3 bases that were read are TGCGCCAGCAGCGAACCCCGGGACACCTACAATGAG.